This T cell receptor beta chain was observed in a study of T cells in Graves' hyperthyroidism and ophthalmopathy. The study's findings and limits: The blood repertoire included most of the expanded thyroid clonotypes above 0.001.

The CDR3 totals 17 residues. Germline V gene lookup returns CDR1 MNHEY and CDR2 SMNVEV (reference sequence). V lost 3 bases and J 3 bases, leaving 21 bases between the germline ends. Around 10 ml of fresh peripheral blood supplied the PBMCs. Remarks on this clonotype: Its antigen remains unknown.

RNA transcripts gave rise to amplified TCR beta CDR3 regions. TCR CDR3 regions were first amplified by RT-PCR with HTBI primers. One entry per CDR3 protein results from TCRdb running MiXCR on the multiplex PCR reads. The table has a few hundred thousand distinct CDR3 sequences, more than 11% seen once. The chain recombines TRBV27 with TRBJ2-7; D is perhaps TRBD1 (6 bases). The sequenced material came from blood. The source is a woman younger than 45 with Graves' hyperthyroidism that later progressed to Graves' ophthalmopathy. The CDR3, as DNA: TGTGCCAGCAGTTTCTTGCCCATACCGGGACAATTCTACGAGCAGTACTTC. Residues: CASSFLPIPGQFYEQYF.